Shown below are 18 T cell receptor beta chains from a single sample sequenced in a study of blood T cells in healthy people across ages. Together with a sample-barcoded 5' primer, a J-beta primer mix was included in a second PCR lasting roughly 7 to 11 cycles. MiXCR, run by TCRdb on the 5' RACE reads, gives a single entry per CDR3 protein. The sample carries about 600,000 distinct CDR3 sequences, less than 60% recorded once. The specimen sequenced was blood. The source of these receptors is an elderly man in good health.

Points on this clonotype: This may stem from a read error, because a much larger clone lies one nucleotide away. V and J are TRBV5-1 and TRBJ1-1, with TRBD1 identical over 7 bases. The CDR3 extends over 14 amino acids. Germline CDR1 is SGHRS and CDR2 is YFSETQ. The CDR3 is CVSSFGTANTEAFF. CDR3 in DNA: TGCGTCAGCAGCTTTGGGACAGCGAACACTGAAGCTTTCTTT. Together with reference TRBV5-1 and TRBJ1-1, the CDR3 gives the full variable domain: KAGVTQTPRYLIKTRGQQVTLSCSPISGHRSVSWYQQTPGQGLQFLFEYFSETQRNKGNFPGRFSGRQFSNSRSEMNVSTLELGDSALYLCVSSFGTANTEAFFGQGTRLTVV.

The chain couples TRBV29-1 to TRBJ2-5, with D perhaps matching TRBD1 (5 bases). The J call may be wrong; the DNA end is better matched by TRBJ2-7. This CDR3 region has 14 residues. Germline CDR1 and CDR2: SQVTM and ANQGSEA. The CDR3 sequence is CSVDMQGGIGEQYF. As DNA, the CDR3 is TGCAGCGTTGATATGCAGGGCGGTATTGGCGAGCAGTACTTC.

This chain joins TRBV27 and TRBJ2-5, with D maybe TRBD2 (6 bases). The V gene lost 1 base and the J gene lost 11 bases, with 17 bases spanning the gap. The CDR3 spans 14 residues. Germline CDR1 is MNHEY and CDR2 is SMNVEV (reference sequence). CDR3 nucleotide sequence: TGTGCCAGCAGTTTATGGCAGGGAGGCAATGAGCAGTACTTC. Encoded protein: CASSLWQGGNEQYF.

The chain combines TRBV29-1 with TRBJ1-1; maybe TRBD1 (5 bases). Germline values: CDR1 SQVTM, CDR2 ANQGSEA. This CDR3 has 12 residues. V lost 1 base and J lost 7, with 10 bases in between. The CDR3 nucleotides read TGCAGCGTTGAAGTGCAGGGATTTGAAGCTTTCTTT. Translating gives CSVEVQGFEAFF.

This clonotype was picked up a small number of times. The J gene is TRBJ2-7, the V gene TRBV4-2, with a possible D match to TRBD2 (6 bases). Trimming cost V 3 bases and J 0 bases, with 12 bases left between them. This CDR3 is 15 amino acids long. Germline V gives CDR1 LGHNA, CDR2 YNFKEQ. The CDR3 region is CASSQVSGSSYEQYF. CDR3 coding DNA: TGTGCCAGCAGCCAGGTTAGCGGTAGCTCCTACGAGCAGTACTTC.

This clonotype was seen more than once but under ten times. V usage is TRBV29-1 and J usage is TRBJ1-2, with D unclear. Trimming removed 3 bases at V and 6 bases at J, with 5 bases between. The CDR3 length is 10 residues. Germline assignment: CDR1 SQVTM and CDR2 ANQGSEA. CDR3 DNA sequence: TGCAGCGTTGAGAGGAATGGCTACACCTTC. This sequence encodes CSVERNGYTF.

The chain employs TRBV7-6 and TRBJ2-2; 10 bases are shared with TRBD1. The CDR3 runs to 16 residues. The germline V gene has CDR1 SGHVS and CDR2 FNYEAQ. Unmatched junction bases numbered 10, after V lost 5 bases and J lost 7 bases. This CDR3 reads CASSPTRTGGGGELFF. For the CDR3, the DNA is TGTGCCAGCAGCCCTACGCGGACAGGGGGTGGCGGGGAGCTGTTTTTT.

The chain has TRBV7-3 and TRBJ2-1; D is perhaps TRBD1 (6 bases). Trimming stripped 5 bases from V and 1 base from J, with 12 bases between. This CDR3 is 15 amino acids long. CDR1 is SGHTA and CDR2 is FQGTGA in the germline V gene. CDR3 residues: CASSVQGFSYNEQFF. As DNA, the CDR3 is TGTGCCAGCAGCGTCCAGGGGTTTTCCTACAATGAGCAGTTCTTC.

This rearrangement joins TRBV27 to TRBJ2-3; D is perhaps TRBD1 (6 bases). V lost 0 bases and J lost 2, with 9 bases in between. Germline values: CDR1 MNHEY, CDR2 SMNVEV (reference sequence). The CDR3 sequence is 15 residues long. The CDR3 DNA is TGTGCCAGCAGTTTATCTACAGGGCACACAGATACGCAGTATTTT. Translated, it gives CASSLSTGHTDTQYF.

The rearrangement joins TRBV29-1 to TRBJ1-5, with D perhaps matching TRBD1 (6 bases). Per germline, CDR1 SQVTM and CDR2 ANQGSEA. The CDR3 length is 13 residues. V lost 4 bases and J 5 bases, leaving 12 bases between the germline ends. The CDR3 nucleotides read TGCAGCGTTGGCTTGTCAGGGGATCAGCCCCAGCATTTT. It translates to CSVGLSGDQPQHF. The full variable domain, in which reference TRBV29-1 and TRBJ1-5 provide the parts outside the CDR3, is SAVISQKPSRDICQRGTSLTIQCQVDSQVTMMFWYRQQPGQSLTLIATANQGSEATYESGFVIDKFPISRPNLTFSTLTVSNMSPEDSSIYLCSVGLSGDQPQHFGDGTRLSIL.

The chain joins TRBV2 to TRBJ2-3, with D tentatively TRBD1 (5 bases). The CDR3 spans 12 residues. Germline V CDR1 and CDR2: SNHLY, FYNNEI. V gave up 7 bases and J gave up 2 bases, with 7 bases separating them. Here the CDR3 DNA reads TGTGCCAGCAAGGGGTACACAGATACGCAGTATTTT. Its protein is CASKGYTDTQYF.

Regarding this clonotype: A much larger clone is a single base away; this may be a read error. The rearrangement links TRBV6-5 to TRBJ2-7, with D unresolved. The germline V and J ends were trimmed by 0 bases and 2 bases, with 11 bases remaining between them. The CDR3 sequence is 15 residues long. The germline V gene has CDR1 MNHEY and CDR2 SVGAGI. CDR3 region: CASSYSSRLTYEQYF. CDR3 bases: TGTGCCAGCAGTTACTCGTCGAGGCTGACCTACGAGCAGTACTTC.

As regards this clonotype: A much larger clone differs by one base, so this may be a read error. The V call is TRBV9, the J call TRBJ2-5; 8 bases fit TRBD2. The J call may be incorrect, as the DNA end agrees better with TRBJ2-1. Germline CDR1 reads SGDLS; CDR2 reads YYNGEE. This CDR3 spans 16 amino acids. CDR3 coding DNA: TGTGCCAGCAGCGTAGCGGCTAGCGGGTACCAAGAGACCCAGTTCTTC. This sequence encodes CASSVAASGYQETQFF.

This clonotype appeared a single time. The CDR3 region has the DNA TGTGCCAGCAACCTGGGGAGAGATACGCAGTATTTT. It translates to CASNLGRDTQYF. The rearrangement joins TRBV12-3 or TRBV12-4 to TRBJ2-3; tentative D call: TRBD2 (5 bases). This CDR3 is 12 amino acids long. Trimming pared 7 bases from V and 5 bases from J, leaving 10 bases between.

The rearrangement joins TRBV7-2 to TRBJ2-1; TRBD2 aligns across 8 bases. The CDR3 sequence is 15 residues long. CDR1 and CDR2 from the germline V gene are SGHTA and FQGNSA. Trimming at V came to 2 bases and at J to 5 bases, leaving 5 bases not matched to a gene. The CDR3: CASSLIAGYNNEQFF. CDR3 bases: TGTGCCAGCAGCTTAATAGCGGGATATAACAATGAGCAGTTCTTC.

This clonotype was counted a few times. V usage is TRBV5-1 and J usage is TRBJ2-1; 11 bases match TRBD2. J lost 15 bases, V lost 1 base, and 3 bases had no gene match. Per the germline V gene, CDR1 is SGHRS and CDR2 is YFSETQ. This CDR3 spans 12 amino acids. The CDR3 DNA reads TGCGCCAGCAGCTTGTCGGGACTAGCGGTGTTCTTC. This codes for CASSLSGLAVFF.

The chain carries TRBV4-1 and TRBJ2-7, with TRBD1 matching over 10 bases. The J segment lost 2 bases and the V segment lost 2 bases, leaving 6 bases of the junction unmatched. There are 16 residues in the CDR3. CDR1 is MGHRA, CDR2 YSYEKL, per germline. The CDR3 loop is CASSQYVGTGAYEQYF. CDR3 DNA sequence: TGCGCCAGCAGCCAATATGTTGGGACAGGGGCCTACGAGCAGTACTTC.

The rearrangement joins TRBV6-2 or TRBV6-3 to TRBJ2-7; D unclear. Germline V gene data show CDR1 as MNHEY and CDR2 as SVGEGT. V shed 10 bases and J shed 2 bases, with 12 bases lying between them. The CDR3 consists of 12 residues. Here the CDR3 DNA reads TGTGCCACAACGGGCCCTACCTACGAGCAGTACTTC. Translation gives CATTGPTYEQYF.